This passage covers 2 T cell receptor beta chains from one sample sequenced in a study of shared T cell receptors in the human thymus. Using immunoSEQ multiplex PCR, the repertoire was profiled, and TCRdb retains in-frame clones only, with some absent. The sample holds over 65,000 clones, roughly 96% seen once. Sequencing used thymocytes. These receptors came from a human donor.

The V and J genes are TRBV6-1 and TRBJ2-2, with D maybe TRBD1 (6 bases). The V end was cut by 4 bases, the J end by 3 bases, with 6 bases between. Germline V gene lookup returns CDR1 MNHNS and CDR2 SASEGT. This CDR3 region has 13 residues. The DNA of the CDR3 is TGTGCCAGCAGTGGACAGGACACCGGGGAGCTGTTTTTT. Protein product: CASSGQDTGELFF.

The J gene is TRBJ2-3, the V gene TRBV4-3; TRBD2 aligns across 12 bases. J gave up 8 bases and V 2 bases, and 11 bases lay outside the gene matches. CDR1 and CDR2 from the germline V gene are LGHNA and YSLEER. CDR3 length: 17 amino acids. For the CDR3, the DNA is TGCGCCAGCAGCCAATTTATGGGACTAGCGGGTACGGGTACGCAGTATTTT. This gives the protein CASSQFMGLAGTGTQYF.